These 4 T cell receptor beta chains were all obtained from the same sample, sequenced in a study of OX40 agonist ivuxolimab in advanced cancers. Here immunoSEQ multiplex PCR was the method, and the copy in TCRdb shows in-frame clones only, minus some. The data contain approximately 90,000 clones, roughly nine tenths of them singletons. The sequences come from CD4+ or CD8+ T cells sorted from blood, collected in a trial of the OX40 agonist ivuxolimab. The receptors derive from an adult with an advanced solid tumor such as melanoma, head and neck, liver or kidney cancer.

CDR3 bases: TGTGCCAGCAGCGGGACGGATGGCTACACCTTC. Translated: CASSGTDGYTF. This sequence joins TRBV7-9 and TRBJ1-2, with D perhaps matching TRBD1 (5 bases). The germline V gene has CDR1 SEHNR and CDR2 FQNEAQ (reference sequence). The CDR3 consists of 11 residues. Trimming shortened V by 5 bases and J by 6 bases, and 7 bases separated the two germline ends.

The rearrangement joins TRBV7-2 to TRBJ1-2, with D uncertain. Between the trimmed V and J ends, which lost 3 bases and 4 bases, there was a span of 9 bases. Germline lookup yields CDR1 SGHTA and CDR2 FQGNSA. There are 13 residues in the CDR3. The CDR3 coding sequence is TGTGCCAGCAGCTTCGGCACTGTCTATGGCTACACCTTC. The encoded protein is CASSFGTVYGYTF.

The chain's CDR3 is CASSLDNQPQHF. The DNA of the CDR3 is TGTGCCAGCAGCTTGGACAACCAGCCCCAGCATTTT. V gene TRBV5-6 combines with J gene TRBJ1-5, with no clear D. The germline CDR1 and CDR2 sequences are SGHDT and YYEEEE. The CDR3 loop spans 12 amino acids. Trimming left V 0 bases short and J 7 bases short, with 5 bases between.

The CDR3 DNA sequence: TGTGCCAGCAGCCGGGGGGACTCCTACAATGAGCAGTTCTTC. This encodes CASSRGDSYNEQFF. This rearrangement joins TRBV11-3 to TRBJ2-1, with 7 positions matching TRBD2. This CDR3 region has 14 residues. The germline CDR1 and CDR2 sequences are SGHNT and YENEEA. V was pared by 5 bases and J by 0 bases, with 1 base of the junction left unmatched.